Listed below are T cell receptor beta chains from one sample, sequenced in a study of cytomegalovirus exposure and HLA in healthy donors. Clones were sequenced by immunoSEQ multiplex PCR, and TCRdb holds only the in-frame ones, with some missing. The top ten hold around 3.4% of the sample, which has more than 140,000 clones, about 89% seen once. Input material: PBMCs. The source of these receptors is a woman aged 18-29 years in good health and CMV-seropositive. Both conserved end residues are part of each CDR3. Fields, in order: D gene, J gene, V gene, CDR3 length, clone size, CDR3 protein, CDR3 DNA. D genes are given only for firm matches. Clone size appears in some rows only: once, few, many, or a class for an expanded clone.

>.|TRBJ2-5|TRBV10-1|15|.
CASSPQGYHQETQYF
TGCGCCTCCTCACCCCAGGGGTACCACCAAGAGACCCAGTACTTC
>.|TRBJ1-2|TRBV5-1|13|few
CASSPLSGYGYTF
TGCGCCAGCAGCCCGCTGAGCGGCTATGGCTACACCTTC
>.|TRBJ1-1|TRBV27|13|.
CASSLGQNTEAFF
TGTGCCAGCAGTTTAGGACAGAACACTGAAGCTTTCTTT
>.|TRBJ1-5|TRBV11-2|14|.
CASSLDRGHQPQHF
TGTGCCAGCAGCTTAGATCGAGGGCATCAGCCCCAGCATTTT
>TRBD2|TRBJ2-7|TRBV7-2|17|.
CASSLDALAGGPYKQYF
TGTGCCAGCAGCTTAGACGCTCTAGCGGGAGGCCCCTACAAGCAGTACTTC
>.|TRBJ1-1|TRBV15|13|few
CATSSRRGTGMVF
TGTGCCACCAGCAGTCGAAGGGGAACGGGCATGGTCTTT
>.|TRBJ2-1|TRBV27|15|.
CASSRDRDSYNEQFF
TGTGCCAGCAGCCGTGACCGGGACTCCTACAATGAGCAGTTCTTC
>.|TRBJ1-3|TRBV28|15|.
CASSLWDSSGNTIYF
TGTGCCAGCAGTTTATGGGACAGCTCTGGAAACACCATATATTTT
>TRBD2|TRBJ2-7|TRBV11-2|19|.
CASRSTGTSGTSRSYEQYF
TGTGCCAGCAGATCTACCGGGACTAGCGGGACCTCCCGGTCCTACGAGCAGTACTTC
>.|TRBJ2-5|TRBV7-7|13|.
CASSAGLQETQYF
TGTGCCAGCAGCGCGGGACTGCAAGAGACCCAGTACTTC
>TRBD2|TRBJ2-7|TRBV11-1|16|.
CASSLGTSGTYYEQYF
TGTGCCAGCAGCTTAGGGACTAGCGGGACCTATTACGAGCAGTACTTC
>TRBD1|TRBJ1-2|TRBV5-6|14|.
CASSYDRGLEGYTF
TGTGCCAGCAGCTACGACAGGGGCCTGGAAGGCTACACCTTC
>TRBD1|TRBJ2-5|TRBV5-6|19|.
CASSLYRTGGLGDQETQYF
TGTGCCAGCAGCTTGTATCGGACAGGGGGACTCGGGGACCAAGAGACCCAGTACTTC
>TRBD1|TRBJ2-2|TRBV5-8|14|.
CASTGQGWSGELFF
TGTGCCAGCACGGGACAGGGGTGGTCCGGGGAGCTGTTTTTT
>TRBD2|TRBJ2-3|TRBV10-2|15|once
CASSPGLPYADTQYF
TGCGCCAGCAGTCCGGGACTACCTTACGCCGATACGCAGTATTTT
>.|TRBJ2-3|TRBV28|16|.
CASSLSEEVSTDTQYF
TGTGCCAGCAGTTTATCGGAGGAGGTGAGCACAGATACGCAGTATTTT
>.|TRBJ2-3|TRBV7-2|14|.
CASSLDASTDTQYF
TGTGCCAGCAGCTTAGACGCGAGCACAGATACGCAGTATTTT
>.|TRBJ1-1|TRBV5-4|13|.
CASSPKGEGEAFF
TGTGCCAGCAGCCCCAAGGGGGAGGGTGAAGCTTTCTTT
>.|TRBJ2-1|TRBV14|16|.
CASSQLGKTRGNEQFF
TGTGCCAGCAGCCAATTAGGGAAAACTAGGGGGAATGAGCAGTTCTTC
>.|TRBJ2-7|TRBV19|15|.
CASRRDRTGAYEQYF
TGTGCCAGTAGGCGGGACCGCACGGGCGCCTACGAGCAGTACTTC